Below are 6 T cell receptor beta chains sequenced from a single sample in a study of early T cells in non-severe SARS-CoV-2 infection. Using its own MiXCR run on the 5' RACE reads, TCRdb lists one record per CDR3 protein. The table shows tens of thousands of distinct CDR3 sequences, with around 5% occurring only once. What was sequenced was whole blood. Every receptor here comes from an adult who was a healthcare worker with PCR-confirmed SARS-CoV-2 infection or an uninfected control (not recorded which).

This clonotype has at least ten counts. This chain connects TRBV4-3 to TRBJ1-6; 7 bases are a match to TRBD1. CDR3 size: 20 residues. With V trimmed by 2 bases and J by 1 base, 14 bases remained unmatched. Germline V gives CDR1 LGHNA, CDR2 YSLEER. CDR3 in DNA: TGCGCCAGCAGCCAATCGGTACAGGGGCCTCGCCGGTCCTATAATTCACCCCTCCACTTT. It translates to CASSQSVQGPRRSYNSPLHF.

This clonotype was seen repeatedly, ten times or more. The CDR3 DNA sequence: TGCGCCAGCAGCCCTGATCCTGAACTGAACACTGAAGCTTTCTTT. As protein: CASSPDPELNTEAFF. V usage is TRBV5-1 and J usage is TRBJ1-1, with D unresolved. CDR3 length equals 15 residues. CDR1 is SGHRS, CDR2 YFSETQ, per germline. V shed 4 bases and J shed 0 bases, with 13 bases lying between them.

The sample holds many counts of this clonotype. The chain joins TRBV19 to TRBJ2-2; D is perhaps TRBD2 (5 bases). CDR1 and CDR2 from the germline V gene are LNHDA and SQIVND (reference sequence). This CDR3 comprises 16 residues. The V and J ends lost 6 bases and 0 bases respectively, with 14 bases between them. CDR3 amino acids: CASRPWESANTGELFF. CDR3 bases: TGTGCCAGTAGACCATGGGAGTCAGCGAACACCGGGGAGCTGTTTTTT.

This clonotype was detected many times. The V call is TRBV11-1, the J call TRBJ2-7, with D possibly being TRBD2 (6 bases). V was clipped by 2 bases and J by 7 bases, with 15 bases between them. From germline, CDR1 is SGHAT and CDR2 FQDESV (reference sequence). The length of the CDR3 is 14 residues. As DNA, the CDR3 is TGTGCCAGCAGCTTACGGGGGAAAAGCGGGGAGCAGTACTTC. It yields the protein CASSLRGKSGEQYF.

In this sample, this clonotype turned up many times. The CDR3 coding sequence is TGCAGTGCCACCAGTCCGGGGCGCTCTGGGGCCAACGTCCTGACTTTC. It is translated as CSATSPGRSGANVLTF. The chain joins TRBV20-1 to TRBJ2-6; D tentatively fits TRBD1 or TRBD2 (5 bases each). Germline CDR1 and CDR2: DFQATT and SNEGSKA (reference sequence). There are 16 residues in the CDR3. Trimming removed 6 bases from V and 0 bases from J, with 15 bases in between.

There are many counts of this clonotype. The chain joins TRBV7-8 to TRBJ2-5; no reliable D call. V shed 0 bases and J shed 5 bases, with 13 bases lying between them. CDR3 length: 15 residues. The germline gives CDR1 SGHVS, CDR2 FQNEAQ. As DNA, the CDR3 is TGTGCCAGCAGCTTAGCGCCTGGGGTTCCGGAGACCCAGTACTTC. Residues: CASSLAPGVPETQYF.